This T cell receptor (beta chain) comes out of a study of cytomegalovirus exposure and HLA in healthy donors. Study results and caveats: A later analysis appeared to link common viral pathogens to several of the most significant clusters. Analysis was carried out at a later point, and it linked a missense DCLRE1C variant to TCR beta V- and J-gene trimming.

A remark on this clone: Its matching antigen is unknown.

Primers: 60 Vbeta forward and 13 Jbeta reverse. The repertoire was sequenced with immunoSEQ multiplex PCR; TCRdb's copy has only in-frame clones and lacks some. This sample has 300,000 or so clones; roughly 86% occur once, and the top ten carry 1.5% to 2.5%. Germline CDR1 and CDR2: SGHRS and YFSETQ. V gave up 1 base and J gave up 10 bases; unmatched junction bases: 4. The CDR3 contains 15 residues. Sequenced input: PBMCs. This chain joins TRBV5-1 and TRBJ1-6; TRBD1 agrees at 11 bases. The sequence was collected from a woman between 35 and 50 years old in good health and CMV-seropositive. The CDR3 protein is CASSLPDRGLSPLHF. The CDR3 DNA sequence: TGCGCCAGCAGCTTGCCGGACAGGGGGCTCTCACCCCTCCACTTT.